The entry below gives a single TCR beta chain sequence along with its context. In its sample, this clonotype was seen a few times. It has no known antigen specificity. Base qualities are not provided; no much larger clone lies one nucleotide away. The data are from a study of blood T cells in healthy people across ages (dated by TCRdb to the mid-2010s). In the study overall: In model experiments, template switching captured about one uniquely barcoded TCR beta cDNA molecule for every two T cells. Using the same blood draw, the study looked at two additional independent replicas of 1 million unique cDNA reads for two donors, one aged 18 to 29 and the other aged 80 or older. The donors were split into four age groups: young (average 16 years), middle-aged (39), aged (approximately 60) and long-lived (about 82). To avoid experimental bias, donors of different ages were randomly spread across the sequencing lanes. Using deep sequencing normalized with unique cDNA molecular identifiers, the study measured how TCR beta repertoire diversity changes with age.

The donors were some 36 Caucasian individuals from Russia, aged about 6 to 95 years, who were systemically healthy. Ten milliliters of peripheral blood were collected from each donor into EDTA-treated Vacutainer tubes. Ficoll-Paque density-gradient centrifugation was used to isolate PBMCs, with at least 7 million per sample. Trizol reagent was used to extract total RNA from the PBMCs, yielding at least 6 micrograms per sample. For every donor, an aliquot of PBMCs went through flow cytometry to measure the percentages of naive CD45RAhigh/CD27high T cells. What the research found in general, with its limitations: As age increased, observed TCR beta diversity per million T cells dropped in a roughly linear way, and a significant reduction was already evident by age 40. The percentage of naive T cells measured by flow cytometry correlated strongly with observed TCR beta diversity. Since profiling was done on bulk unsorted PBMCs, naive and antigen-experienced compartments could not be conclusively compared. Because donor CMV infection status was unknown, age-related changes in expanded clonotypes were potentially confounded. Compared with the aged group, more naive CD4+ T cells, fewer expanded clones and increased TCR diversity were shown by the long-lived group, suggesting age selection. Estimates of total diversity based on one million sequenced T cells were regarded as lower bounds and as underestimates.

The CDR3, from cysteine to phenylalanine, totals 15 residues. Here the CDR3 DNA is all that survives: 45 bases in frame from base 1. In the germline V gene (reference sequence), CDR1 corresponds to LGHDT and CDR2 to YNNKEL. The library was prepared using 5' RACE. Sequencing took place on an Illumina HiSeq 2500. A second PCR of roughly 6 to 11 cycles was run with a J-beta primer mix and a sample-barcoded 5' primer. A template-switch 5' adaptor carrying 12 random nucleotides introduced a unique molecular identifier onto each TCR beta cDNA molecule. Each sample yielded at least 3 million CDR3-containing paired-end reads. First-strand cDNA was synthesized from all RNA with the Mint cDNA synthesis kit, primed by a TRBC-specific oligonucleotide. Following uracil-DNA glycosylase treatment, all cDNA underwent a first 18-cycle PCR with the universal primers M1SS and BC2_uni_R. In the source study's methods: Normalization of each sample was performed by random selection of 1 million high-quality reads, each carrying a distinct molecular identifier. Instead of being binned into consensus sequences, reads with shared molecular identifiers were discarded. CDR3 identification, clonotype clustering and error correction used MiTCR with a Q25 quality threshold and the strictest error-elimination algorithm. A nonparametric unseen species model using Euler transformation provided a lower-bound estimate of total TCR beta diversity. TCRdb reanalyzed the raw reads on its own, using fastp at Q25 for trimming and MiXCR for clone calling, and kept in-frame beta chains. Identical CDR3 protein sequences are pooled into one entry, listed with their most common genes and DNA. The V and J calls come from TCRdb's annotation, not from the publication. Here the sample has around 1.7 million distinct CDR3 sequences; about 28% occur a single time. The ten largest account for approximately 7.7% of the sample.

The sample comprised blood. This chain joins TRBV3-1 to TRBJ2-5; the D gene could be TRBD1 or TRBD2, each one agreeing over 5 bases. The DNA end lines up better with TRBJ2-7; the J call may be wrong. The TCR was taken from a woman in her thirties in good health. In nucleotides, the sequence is TGTGCCAGCAGCCAAGAAAAGGGGAGTAGGTACGAGCAGTACTTC. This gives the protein CASSQEKGSRYEQYF.